The 5 T cell receptor beta chains listed next were all sequenced from one sample in a study of blood T cell repertoires in COVID-19 (dated by TCRdb to 2020 to 2022). The library was obtained by the immunoSEQ multiplex PCR assay. What TCRdb holds here is the immuneACCESS table cut down to in-frame rearrangements. Part of the clones is not present; checked against another copy, under half of the missing clones reflect an unresolved V gene, and the others are unexplained. This sample is represented by roughly 69,000 clones; 65% to 80% of them were singletons. The top ten constitute around 9.4% of the sample. Sequenced: peripheral blood. Receptors originate from a woman between 50 and 59 years old with acute or convalescent COVID-19.

This rearrangement joins TRBV5-6 to TRBJ2-7, with 7 bases aligning to TRBD1. This CDR3 has 14 amino acids. Trimming removed 1 base from V and 9 bases from J; junction bases left unmatched: 10. Germline loops: CDR1 SGHDT, CDR2 YYEEEE. The CDR3 DNA sequence: TGTGCCAGCAGCTTGTGGGGACAGAGTAGTGTGCAGTACTTC. Protein sequence: CASSLWGQSSVQYF.

V usage is TRBV5-1 and J usage is TRBJ2-2; D gene uncertain. Looked up from germline, CDR1 is SGHRS and CDR2 is YFSETQ. The CDR3 extends over 14 amino acids. Trimming pared 1 base from V and 4 bases from J, leaving 8 bases between. The CDR3 DNA reads TGCGCCAGCAGCTTGATTCCCGGCACCGGGGAGCTGTTTTTT. Protein product: CASSLIPGTGELFF. The full variable domain, rest sourced from reference TRBV5-1 and TRBJ2-2, is KAGVTQTPRYLIKTRGQQVTLSCSPISGHRSVSWYQQTPGQGLQFLFEYFSETQRNKGNFPGRFSGRQFSNSRSEMNVSTLELGDSALYLCASSLIPGTGELFFGEGSRLTVL.

The V gene is TRBV29-1, the J gene TRBJ2-3; 13 bases fit TRBD2. CDR1 is SQVTM, CDR2 ANQGSEA, per germline. The CDR3 length is 19 residues. The V segment lost 4 bases and the J segment 0 bases; nucleotides outside the gene matches: 13. The CDR3 DNA follows: TGCAGCGTTGGGGGTACGACTAGCGGGAGGTCCTCTAGCACAGATACGCAGTATTTT. It yields the protein CSVGGTTSGRSSSTDTQYF.

The rearrangement links TRBV11-2 to TRBJ2-7; 11 nucleotides align to TRBD2. Trimming removed 5 bases from V and 8 bases from J; junction bases left unmatched: 8. Germline V CDR1 and CDR2: SGHAT, FQNNGV. The CDR3 runs 14 residues. The CDR3 nucleotides read TGTGCCAGCAGCCCCACTAGCGGGAGCGGCAAGCAGTACTTC. This gives the protein CASSPTSGSGKQYF.

This chain joins TRBV5-8 and TRBJ2-2; D ambiguous. In germline, CDR1 is SGHTS, CDR2 YDEGEE. V was trimmed by 4 bases and J by 4 bases, leaving 17 bases between them. This CDR3 spans 16 amino acids. DNA of the CDR3: TGTGCCAGCAGCCCGGTCCCCCATCGGAGCACCGGGGAGCTGTTTTTT. It translates to CASSPVPHRSTGELFF. Based on the CDR3 plus reference TRBV5-8 and TRBJ2-2, the full variable domain is EAGVTQSPTHLIKTRGQQATLRCSPISGHTSVYWYQQALGLGLQFLLWYDEGEERNRGNFPPRFSGRQFPNYSSELNVNALELEDSALYLCASSPVPHRSTGELFFGEGSRLTVL.